The 12 T cell receptor beta chains below were found in one sample sequenced in a study of graft-versus-host responses after intestinal transplantation. Measured with immunoSEQ multiplex PCR; TCRdb has only the in-frame clones, and not every one. The profile shows approximately 63,000 clones, almost 95% of them singletons. Which antigens these TCRs recognize remains unknown. Material: unstimulated CD4+ T cells sorted from spleen or lymph node cells, obtained before transplant. The receptors stem from a human donor who was the organ donor for an intestinal transplant.

The rearrangement uses TRBV7-2 and TRBJ1-1; D remains unclear. Deletions cut 0 bases from V and 6 bases from J, with 11 bases between. Germline CDR1 SGHTA, CDR2 FQGNSA. The CDR3 sequence is 14 residues long. The CDR3 loop is CASSLARGFAEAFF. In DNA form, the CDR3 reads TGTGCCAGCAGCTTAGCGAGAGGGTTCGCTGAAGCTTTCTTT.

The V gene is TRBV6-1, the J gene TRBJ1-6; unclear D gene. The CDR3 extends over 12 amino acids. Germline V lookup: CDR1 MNHNS, CDR2 SASEGT. V dropped 5 bases and J dropped 7 bases, with 6 bases sitting between them. CDR3 residues: CASSYGNSPLHF. The CDR3 nucleotides are TGTGCCAGCAGTTATGGAAATTCACCCCTCCACTTT.

This chain joins TRBV10-3 and TRBJ2-7, with 9 bases lining up with TRBD1. Losses at the gene ends were 6 bases for V and 6 bases for J; bases not matched to a gene: 6. The CDR3 contains 13 residues. The germline CDR1 and CDR2 sequences are ENHRY and SYGVKD. CDR3 DNA: TGTGCCATCAGCCGGGACAGGGTGATCGAGCAGTACTTC. It yields the protein CAISRDRVIEQYF.

The chain combines TRBV7-2 with TRBJ2-5, with a tentative D call TRBD2 (7 bases). Looked up from germline, CDR1 is SGHTA and CDR2 is FQGNSA. Deletions cut 0 bases from V and 5 bases from J, with 10 bases between. The CDR3 is 14 residues long. CDR3 coding DNA: TGTGCCAGCAGCTTAGCGGGGGGGCGGGAGACCCAGTACTTC. Encoded protein: CASSLAGGRETQYF. Together with reference TRBV7-2 and TRBJ2-5, the CDR3 gives the full variable domain: GAGVSQSPSNKVTEKGKDVELRCDPISGHTALYWYRQSLGQGLEFLIYFQGNSAPDKSGLPSDRFSAERTGGSVSTLTIQRTQQEDSAVYLCASSLAGGRETQYFGPGTRLLVL.

The chain employs TRBV7-2 and TRBJ1-1, with D unclear. Germline CDR1 SGHTA, CDR2 FQGNSA. The V end lost 2 bases, the J end lost 1 base, and 8 bases lay between the germline ends. This CDR3 comprises 14 residues. The CDR3 reads CASSLLPKNTEAFF. CDR3 nucleotide sequence: TGTGCCAGCAGCTTATTACCCAAGAACACTGAAGCTTTCTTT.

This chain links TRBV15 with TRBJ1-1; a weak D match, TRBD1 (6 bases). There are 13 residues in the CDR3. Trimming took off 0 bases at V and 10 bases at J, with 12 bases between the two ends. CDR1 is LNHNV, CDR2 YYDKDF, per germline (reference sequence). The CDR3 sequence: CATSRDRGVGAFF. CDR3 DNA: TGTGCCACCAGCAGAGATAGGGGGGTTGGAGCTTTCTTT.

The chain is built from TRBV7-9 and TRBJ1-1, with D maybe TRBD1 (5 bases). Deletions cut 3 bases from V and 7 bases from J, with 18 bases between. Germline V gene sequence: CDR1 SEHNR, CDR2 FQNEAQ (reference sequence). The length of the CDR3 is 15 residues. The CDR3 nucleotides are TGTGCCAGCAGCTTCGCCGGGACCGGTATTCATGAAGCTTTCTTT. Translated: CASSFAGTGIHEAFF.

The chain carries TRBV5-5 and TRBJ2-7; the D gene is possibly TRBD1 (6 bases). From germline, CDR1 is SGHKS and CDR2 YYEKEE (reference sequence). With 1 base removed from V and 4 bases from J, the gap between germline ends came to 15 bases. The CDR3 contains 15 residues. The CDR3, as DNA: TGTGCCAGCAGCTTGAGAGGGGGTCTGAGGTACGAGCAGTACTTC. Amino acids: CASSLRGGLRYEQYF.

The chain links TRBV2 to TRBJ1-5; D is uncertain. The CDR3 consists of 13 residues. Trimming left V 8 bases short and J 3 bases short, with 11 bases between. The V gene's germline CDR1 is SNHLY and CDR2 FYNNEI. The CDR3 DNA follows: TGTGCCAGCCTCCAGTTCCCCAATCAGCCCCAGCATTTT. It codes for CASLQFPNQPQHF.

The gene calls are TRBV11-2 and TRBJ1-1, with TRBD1 matching 12 bases. The CDR3 contains 17 residues. Germline V gene lookup returns CDR1 SGHAT and CDR2 FQNNGV. The trim removed 5 bases at V and 1 base at J, leaving 8 bases unmatched. CDR3 residues: CASSGDRGLSENTEAFF. The CDR3 DNA reads TGTGCCAGCAGCGGGGACAGGGGGCTGTCGGAGAACACTGAAGCTTTCTTT.

V and J are TRBV29-1 and TRBJ1-2; D is uncertain. Germline V gene data show CDR1 as SQVTM and CDR2 as ANQGSEA. The CDR3 has 14 amino acids. V shed 4 bases and J shed 3 bases, with 15 bases lying between them. The CDR3 loop reads CSVGLAAGDYGYTF. CDR3 bases: TGCAGCGTTGGCCTCGCGGCAGGAGACTATGGCTACACCTTC.

The J gene is TRBJ1-2, the V gene TRBV5-1; 8 bases line up with TRBD1. This CDR3 region has 16 residues. Germline trimming cut 3 bases from V and 4 bases from J; bases unmatched to any gene: 11. CDR1 and CDR2 (germline): SGHRS, YFSETQ. The CDR3 is CASSSAQGAARYGYTF. The CDR3 nucleotides are TGCGCCAGCAGCTCGGCCCAGGGGGCCGCCCGCTATGGCTACACCTTC.